The 23 T cell receptor beta chains below were found in one sample sequenced in a study of Graves' ophthalmopathy and Graves' hyperthyroidism. Investigators amplified TCR beta CDR3 regions from RNA transcripts. Second-round multiplex PCR came after first-round RT-PCR with HTBI primers. MiXCR was run by TCRdb on the multiplex PCR reads, yielding one entry per CDR3 protein. The sample consists of approximately 160,000 distinct CDR3 sequences, less than 45% of them appearing once. Sequences were obtained from peripheral blood. These receptors all stem from a middle-aged woman with Graves' ophthalmopathy.

Ten or more counts support this clonotype. The V gene is TRBV10-3, the J gene TRBJ2-5; 9 positions match TRBD1. V shed 5 bases and J 4 bases; nucleotides not matched to a gene: 5. Germline V gene sequence: CDR1 ENHRY, CDR2 SYGVKD. The CDR3 runs 14 residues. In DNA form, the CDR3 reads TGTGCCATCAGTTCGGGACAGGGCGGAGAGACCCAGTACTTC. Its translation: CAISSGQGGETQYF.

The table lists this clonotype with many counts. The rearrangement links TRBV19 to TRBJ2-2; D is ambiguous. This CDR3 has 14 amino acids. Germline V CDR1 and CDR2: LNHDA, SQIVND (reference sequence). V lost 7 bases, J lost 1 base, and 10 bases lay in between. The CDR3, as DNA: TGTGCCAGTACCCTTACCGGGAACACCGGGGAGCTGTTTTTT. Protein product: CASTLTGNTGELFF.

This clonotype was picked up many times. The chain uses TRBV28 and TRBJ1-5; D may be TRBD1 (6 bases). This CDR3 region has 17 residues. V was shortened by 3 bases and J by 4 bases, with 19 bases between the two germline ends. Germline loops: CDR1 MDHEN, CDR2 SYDVKM. Written as DNA, the CDR3 is TGTGCCAGCAGTTTCCTTCTCCAGGGGAATGGAAATCAGCCCCAGCATTTT. Its protein product is CASSFLLQGNGNQPQHF.

This clonotype was detected a few times. V gene TRBV6-1 combines with J gene TRBJ2-5; TRBD1 matches 8 bases. With 3 bases clipped from V and 5 bases from J, the junction kept 2 bases outside the gene matches. Germline lookup yields CDR1 MNHNS and CDR2 SASEGT. The CDR3 contains 13 residues. The CDR3 sequence is CASSEDRDETQYF. The CDR3 bases are TGTGCCAGCAGTGAGGACAGGGATGAGACCCAGTACTTC.

The V and J genes are TRBV12-3 or TRBV12-4 and TRBJ1-5; D is unresolved. Trimming shortened V by 1 base and J by 4 bases, and 8 bases separated the two germline ends. The CDR3 extends over 14 amino acids. The CDR3 is CASSLGGKNQPQHF. In nucleotides, the CDR3 is TGTGCCAGCAGTTTAGGGGGAAAAAATCAGCCCCAGCATTTT.

The chain links TRBV7-8 to TRBJ1-5; D may be TRBD1 (5 bases). The CDR3 consists of 15 residues. V was clipped by 1 base and J by 4 bases, with 11 bases between them. The germline V gene encodes CDR1 SGHVS and CDR2 FQNEAQ. CDR3 DNA: TGTGCCAGCAGCTTAGGCAGGGAAGGAAATCAGCCCCAGCATTTT. Its protein is CASSLGREGNQPQHF.

This chain uses TRBV7-2 with TRBJ1-1; perhaps TRBD1 as D (6 bases). This CDR3 is 13 amino acids long. Trimming shortened V by 5 bases and J by 8 bases, and 15 bases separated the two germline ends. CDR1 and CDR2 (germline): SGHTA, FQGNSA. CDR3 nucleotide sequence: TGTGCCAGCAGCCAACAGGGTGCCTCCGAAGCTTTCTTT. Translation: CASSQQGASEAFF.

This chain uses TRBV12-3 or TRBV12-4 with TRBJ2-7, with 7 bases lining up with TRBD1. The V segment lost 1 base and the J segment 5 bases; nucleotides outside the gene matches: 2. This CDR3 spans 13 amino acids. The CDR3 sequence: CASSLEGGHEQYF. CDR3 DNA sequence: TGTGCCAGCAGTTTAGAAGGGGGCCACGAGCAGTACTTC.

The V and J genes are TRBV11-2 and TRBJ2-7; 11 bases line up with TRBD2. CDR3 size: 16 residues. Germline V CDR1 and CDR2: SGHAT, FQNNGV. Losses at the gene ends were 5 bases for V and 3 bases for J; bases not matched to a gene: 9. The CDR3 sequence: CASSQRAGTSGYEQYF. CDR3 DNA sequence: TGTGCCAGCAGCCAAAGAGCCGGGACTAGCGGCTACGAGCAGTACTTC.

This chain uses TRBV7-2 with TRBJ2-5; TRBD2 might be the D (6 bases). The germline V and J ends were trimmed by 5 bases and 5 bases, with 15 bases remaining between them. Germline values: CDR1 SGHTA, CDR2 FQGNSA. The CDR3 loop spans 14 amino acids. This CDR3 is CASSPGTSGETQYF. The CDR3 DNA reads as TGTGCCAGCAGCCCCGGGACTTCCGGGGAGACCCAGTACTTC.

The sample holds many counts of this clonotype. This sequence joins TRBV28 and TRBJ2-6, with D hard to call. From germline, CDR1 is MDHEN and CDR2 SYDVKM. This CDR3 is built from 15 residues. Trimming left V 5 bases short and J 0 bases short, with 8 bases between. CDR3 region: CASSRIGSGANVLTF. The CDR3, as DNA: TGTGCCAGCAGTAGGATTGGCTCTGGGGCCAACGTCCTGACTTTC.

This chain links TRBV12-3 or TRBV12-4 with TRBJ2-7; no firm D call. There are 13 residues in the CDR3. Trimming stripped 5 bases from V and 0 bases from J, with 8 bases between. The CDR3 loop reads CASSPRISYEQYF. The CDR3 DNA is TGTGCCAGCAGTCCCAGGATCTCCTACGAGCAGTACTTC.

This chain uses TRBV6-2 or TRBV6-3 with TRBJ2-5; D is undetermined. V shed 2 bases and J shed 5 bases, with 6 bases lying between them. There are 12 residues in the CDR3. Looked up from germline, CDR1 is MNHEY and CDR2 is SVGEGT. The CDR3 region is CASSYKRETQYF. CDR3 sequence (DNA): TGTGCCAGCAGTTACAAACGGGAGACCCAGTACTTC.

This clonotype was seen at least ten times. The rearrangement links TRBV6-5 to TRBJ2-7; 11 bases match TRBD2. Unmatched junction bases numbered 2, after V lost 2 bases and J lost 2 bases. There are 15 residues in the CDR3. Per germline, CDR1 MNHEY and CDR2 SVGAGI. The CDR3 loop is CASSYRLAGTYEQYF. The CDR3 region has the DNA TGTGCCAGCAGTTACCGACTAGCGGGGACCTACGAGCAGTACTTC.

This clonotype was seen many times. The J gene is TRBJ1-2, the V gene TRBV6-4; the D gene is possibly TRBD1 (5 bases). Germline V lookup: CDR1 MRHNA, CDR2 SNTAGT. The V end was cut by 8 bases, the J end by 0 bases, with 22 bases between. The CDR3 is made up of 17 amino acids. CDR3 DNA sequence: TGTGCCAGCGGCCCTTTGCAGGGCGAACAAACTAACTATGGCTACACCTTC. As protein: CASGPLQGEQTNYGYTF.

Many counts were recorded for this clonotype. The J gene is TRBJ1-1, the V gene TRBV12-3 or TRBV12-4, with 7 nucleotides matching TRBD1. CDR3 length: 15 residues. Germline trimming cut 6 bases from V and 0 bases from J; bases unmatched to any gene: 7. The CDR3 spells CASREHRGMNTEAFF. CDR3 nucleotide sequence: TGTGCCAGCAGAGAACACAGGGGCATGAACACTGAAGCTTTCTTT.

In DNA, the CDR3 is TGTGCCAGCAGCACGACCACCCCTGACTACGAGCAGTACTTC. Translating it yields CASSTTTPDYEQYF. The chain is built from TRBV28 and TRBJ2-7; D remains ambiguous. The V gene's germline CDR1 is MDHEN and CDR2 SYDVKM. V lost 6 bases and J 3 bases, leaving 15 bases between the germline ends. This CDR3 has 14 residues.

There are many counts of this clonotype. V gene TRBV11-3 combines with J gene TRBJ2-5; D is uncertain. Looked up from germline, CDR1 is SGHNT and CDR2 is YENEEA. This CDR3 comprises 14 residues. V lost 5 bases, J lost 0 bases, and 10 bases lay in between. The CDR3 region is CASSARRHQETQYF. In DNA, the CDR3 is TGTGCCAGCAGCGCTCGACGTCACCAAGAGACCCAGTACTTC.

This clonotype was seen a few times. The chain carries TRBV6-1 and TRBJ1-5; tentatively, D is TRBD1 (5 bases). The CDR3 is made up of 14 amino acids. V was pared by 7 bases and J by 5 bases, with 15 bases between. From germline, CDR1 is MNHNS and CDR2 SASEGT. The CDR3: CASIGAGRYQPQHF. The CDR3 DNA reads as TGTGCCAGCATAGGGGCAGGGCGGTATCAGCCCCAGCATTTT.

In its sample, this clonotype was seen many times. The chain joins TRBV28 to TRBJ2-7; weak D call: TRBD2 (5 bases). V lost 2 bases and J lost 5, with 13 bases in between. CDR1 MDHEN and CDR2 SYDVKM come from the germline V gene. This CDR3 contains 14 residues. The CDR3 is CASSLPGVINEQYF. DNA of the CDR3: TGTGCCAGCAGTTTACCCGGGGTTATCAACGAGCAGTACTTC. Full variable domain (missing parts from reference TRBV28 and TRBJ2-7): DVKVTQSSRYLVKRTGEKVFLECVQDMDHENMFWYRQDPGLGLRLIYFSYDVKMKEKGDIPEGYSVSREKKERFSLILESASTNQTSMYLCASSLPGVINEQYFGPGTRLTVT.

The chain uses TRBV12-3 or TRBV12-4 and TRBJ2-5, with D possibly being TRBD2 (6 bases). This CDR3 comprises 13 residues. Trimming shortened V by 5 bases and J by 4 bases, and 11 bases separated the two germline ends. The CDR3 DNA reads TGTGCCAGCAGTCCCCTAGCGTCAGAGACCCAGTACTTC. Translating gives CASSPLASETQYF.

This clonotype was seen only a few times. V gene TRBV11-2 combines with J gene TRBJ2-7, with a weak D call TRBD1 (6 bases). Per the germline V gene, CDR1 is SGHAT and CDR2 is FQNNGV. CDR3 length: 15 residues. With 0 bases removed from V and 3 bases from J, the gap between germline ends came to 12 bases. The CDR3 DNA follows: TGTGCCAGCAGCTTAGATCTTCCAGGGGTCTACGAGCAGTACTTC. Translating gives CASSLDLPGVYEQYF.

The chain couples TRBV6-1 to TRBJ1-5; D might be TRBD1 (6 bases). This CDR3 is built from 14 residues. V gave up 7 bases and J gave up 5 bases, with 15 bases separating them. Germline CDR1 and CDR2: MNHNS and SASEGT. The CDR3 DNA is TGTGCCAGCACCAAAGGACAGTCGGATCAGCCCCAGCATTTT. It encodes CASTKGQSDQPQHF.